Listed below are T cell receptor beta chains from one sample, sequenced in a study of early T cells in non-severe SARS-CoV-2 infection. TCRdb redid the calling of the 5' RACE reads with MiXCR, one entry per CDR3 protein. In the table there are around 64,000 distinct CDR3 sequences, around 11% of which are singletons. Sequencing was performed on whole blood. Receptors were obtained from an adult who was a healthcare worker with PCR-confirmed SARS-CoV-2 infection or an uninfected control (not recorded which). CDR3s include the opening cysteine and the closing phenylalanine or tryptophan. Each record gives: clone size, D gene, V gene, J gene, CDR3 protein, CDR3 DNA. The D gene is left open where the match is weak. Not all rows give a size; the values are once, few, many and, for expanded clones, a class.

>-|-|TRBV7-9|TRBJ1-1
CASSYGWNTEAFF
TGTGCCAGCAGCTACGGATGGAACACTGAAGCTTTCTTT
>few|-|TRBV11-2|TRBJ2-6
CASSRDGDSGANVLTF
TGTGCCAGCAGCCGGGACGGTGACTCTGGGGCCAACGTCCTGACTTTC
>few|-|TRBV6-2/TRBV6-3|TRBJ2-3
CASSYPDTQYF
TGTGCCAGCAGTTACCCAGATACGCAGTATTTT
>-|TRBD1|TRBV7-2|TRBJ1-2
CASSARQGRDYGYTF
TGTGCCAGCAGCGCCCGACAGGGGAGGGACTATGGCTACACCTTC
>few|TRBD2|TRBV29-1|TRBJ2-1
CSGRGWREGPRDEQFF
TGCAGCGGGCGAGGTTGGCGGGAGGGCCCTCGGGATGAGCAGTTCTTC
>few|-|TRBV27|TRBJ1-1
CASSSAASYREAEAFF
TGTGCCAGCAGTTCCGCCGCATCTTACAGGGAGGCTGAAGCTTTCTTT
>-|-|TRBV29-1|TRBJ1-1
CSVRQANTEAFF
TGCAGCGTTCGACAGGCCAACACTGAAGCTTTCTTT
>few|-|TRBV29-1|TRBJ2-3
CSVVGTVFTNTQYF
TGCAGCGTTGTCGGTACAGTCTTCACTAATACGCAGTATTTT
>many|-|TRBV14|TRBJ1-2
CASSDDSSYGYTF
TGTGCCAGCAGCGACGACAGCTCCTATGGCTACACCTTC
>many|-|TRBV7-3|TRBJ2-2
CASSPLGRTNTGELFF
TGTGCCAGCAGCCCCCTGGGCCGGACGAACACCGGGGAGCTGTTTTTT
>many|-|TRBV15|TRBJ1-6
CATSKRGSNSPLHF
TGTGCCACCAGTAAGAGGGGGTCTAATTCACCCCTCCACTTT
>-|-|TRBV29-1|TRBJ2-5
CSVGQETQYF
TGCAGCGTTGGACAAGAGACCCAGTACTTC
>many|-|TRBV19|TRBJ1-5
CASSPRRGNSNQPQHF
TGTGCCAGTTCCCCCCGTAGGGGAAATAGCAATCAGCCCCAGCATTTT
>many|TRBD2|TRBV11-2|TRBJ2-7
CASSSSGLAPSEQYF
TGTGCCAGCAGCTCCTCAGGACTAGCGCCTTCCGAGCAGTACTTC
>few|TRBD1|TRBV4-2|TRBJ1-2
CASSQERQGEAGYTF
TGTGCCAGCAGCCAAGAGAGACAGGGGGAGGCTGGCTACACCTTC
>many|-|TRBV14|TRBJ2-3
CASSQAVADTQYF
TGTGCCAGCAGCCAAGCGGTCGCAGATACGCAGTATTTT
>-|-|TRBV5-1|TRBJ2-5
CASYGTRQETQYF
TGCGCCAGCTATGGGACACGTCAAGAGACCCAGTACTTC
>many|-|TRBV12-3/TRBV12-4|TRBJ2-1
CASSLPSYNEQFF
TGTGCCAGCAGTTTGCCCAGCTACAATGAGCAGTTCTTC
>-|-|TRBV27|TRBJ1-6
CASSSTPLPGPNSPLHF
TGTGCCAGCAGTTCGACCCCCCTACCGGGCCCTAATTCACCCCTCCACTTT
>-|-|TRBV20-1|TRBJ2-7
CSARGQQRTYEQYF
TGCAGTGCTAGAGGACAGCAAAGGACCTACGAGCAGTACTTC
>few|-|TRBV29-1|TRBJ2-7
CSVATPFSYEQYF
TGCAGCGTTGCTACCCCCTTCTCCTACGAGCAGTACTTC
>-|-|TRBV6-5|TRBJ1-2
CASRTGTFHNYGYTF
TGTGCCAGCAGAACCGGGACATTTCATAACTATGGCTACACCTTC
>many|-|TRBV12-5|TRBJ2-3
CASGLLISTDTQYF
TGTGCTAGTGGTTTACTAATAAGCACAGATACGCAGTATTTT
>many|TRBD1|TRBV30|TRBJ1-1
CAWSGNRGMNTEAFF
TGTGCCTGGAGTGGGAACAGGGGGATGAACACTGAAGCTTTCTTT
>many|TRBD1|TRBV5-4|TRBJ2-1
CASSLDRTGLYNEQFF
TGTGCCAGCAGCTTGGACAGGACAGGTCTTTACAATGAGCAGTTCTTC
>few|TRBD2|TRBV4-2|TRBJ2-1
CASSPAPSGGAVSYNEQFF
TGTGCCAGCAGCCCTGCGCCTAGCGGGGGGGCCGTCTCCTACAATGAGCAGTTCTTC
>-|TRBD1|TRBV19|TRBJ1-5
CASKQGAPNYHQPQHF
TGTGCCAGTAAACAGGGGGCGCCCAATTATCATCAGCCCCAGCATTTT
>-|-|TRBV10-3|TRBJ2-2
CAISDKGSSRAGELFF
TGTGCCATCAGTGATAAAGGGTCTAGCAGGGCCGGGGAGCTGTTTTTT
>-|TRBD2|TRBV10-3|TRBJ2-3
CAISDELARTDTQYF
TGTGCCATCAGTGATGAACTAGCGCGCACAGATACGCAGTATTTT
>-|TRBD2|TRBV5-6|TRBJ2-7
CASSFTSERIYYEQYF
TGTGCCAGCAGCTTCACTAGCGAGAGAATCTACTACGAGCAGTACTTC
>-|-|TRBV5-1|TRBJ1-1
CASSSGHANIEAFF
TGCGCCAGCAGCTCGGGACACGCCAACATTGAAGCTTTCTTT
>-|TRBD1|TRBV20-1|TRBJ2-1
CSARDRGSRNEQFF
TGCAGTGCTAGGGACAGGGGGTCCAGGAATGAGCAGTTCTTC
>many|TRBD2|TRBV28|TRBJ2-7
CASSLAWAGVYEQYF
TGTGCCAGCAGTTTAGCCTGGGCGGGAGTCTACGAGCAGTACTTC
>-|TRBD2|TRBV29-1|TRBJ2-1
CSVEIRLAGNEQFF
TGCAGCGTTGAAATAAGACTAGCGGGCAATGAGCAGTTCTTC
>many|TRBD1|TRBV12-3/TRBV12-4|TRBJ1-5
CASREGTGGWQPQHF
TGTGCCAGCAGAGAGGGGACAGGGGGCTGGCAGCCCCAGCATTTT
>many|TRBD1|TRBV18|TRBJ1-6
CASSRDRVNSPLHF
TGTGCCAGCTCCCGGGACAGGGTTAATTCACCCCTCCACTTT
>few|TRBD1|TRBV5-1|TRBJ1-2
CASRRTGEVFYGYTF
TGCGCCAGCAGAAGGACAGGGGAAGTTTTCTATGGCTACACCTTC
>few|TRBD2|TRBV6-1|TRBJ2-1
CASSEALSSGRHEQFF
TGTGCCAGCAGTGAAGCGCTGTCTAGCGGGAGGCATGAGCAGTTCTTC
>-|-|TRBV2|TRBJ1-6
CASSLGTPGGSPLHF
TGTGCCAGCAGCCTGGGGACGCCTGGGGGGTCACCCCTCCACTTT
>-|TRBD1|TRBV7-9|TRBJ2-7
CASSPLKGTESYEQYF
TGTGCCAGCAGCCCCCTCAAGGGGACAGAATCCTACGAGCAGTACTTC
>few|-|TRBV19|TRBJ1-5
CASSMGQSNQPQHF
TGTGCCAGTAGTATGGGGCAGTCGAATCAGCCCCAGCATTTT
>few|TRBD1|TRBV2|TRBJ1-6
CASSDRGLDSPLHF
TGTGCCAGCAGCGACAGGGGGCTTGATTCACCCCTCCACTTT
>many|TRBD1|TRBV11-3|TRBJ2-7
CASSLATGGTYEQYF
TGTGCCAGCAGCTTAGCAACAGGGGGTACCTACGAGCAGTACTTC
>-|-|TRBV27|TRBJ1-4
CASSATGGPNEKLFF
TGTGCCAGCAGTGCAACCGGGGGACCAAATGAAAAACTGTTTTTT
>few|-|TRBV6-2/TRBV6-3|TRBJ2-5
CASSYGDEASETQYF
TGTGCCAGCAGTTACGGGGACGAAGCTTCTGAGACCCAGTACTTC
>few|TRBD2|TRBV27|TRBJ2-5
CASSLSGLAARETQYF
TGTGCCAGCAGTTTATCGGGACTAGCGGCTCGGGAGACCCAGTACTTC
>few|-|TRBV11-2|TRBJ2-7
CASSLGDFSYEQYF
TGTGCCAGCAGCTTAGGTGATTTTTCCTACGAGCAGTACTTC
>-|-|TRBV11-3|TRBJ2-6
CASSLGLRGANVLTF
TGTGCCAGCAGCTTAGGGTTACGTGGGGCCAACGTCCTGACTTTC
>many|-|TRBV7-6|TRBJ1-5
CASSPIGGNQPQHF
TGTGCCAGCAGCCCCATCGGGGGCAATCAGCCCCAGCATTTT
>few|TRBD1|TRBV10-3|TRBJ1-6
CASHRDRNSPLHF
TGTGCCAGCCACCGGGACAGGAATTCACCCCTCCACTTT
>many|TRBD1|TRBV20-1|TRBJ1-1
CSARQGGMNTEAFF
TGCAGTGCCAGACAGGGAGGGATGAACACTGAAGCTTTCTTT
>few|-|TRBV11-2|TRBJ2-7
CASSRLRYEQYF
TGTGCCAGCAGCCGCCTTCGGTACGAGCAGTACTTC
>many|TRBD2|TRBV3-1|TRBJ2-1
CASSQVPPGLAVHEQFF
TGTGCCAGCAGCCAAGTACCACCGGGACTAGCTGTCCATGAGCAGTTCTTC
>many|-|TRBV30|TRBJ2-2
CAWSVGIGTGELFF
TGTGCCTGGAGTGTTGGTATAGGGACCGGGGAGCTGTTTTTT
>many|-|TRBV28|TRBJ2-2
CASTGELFF
TGTGCCAGCACCGGGGAGCTGTTTTTT
>-|TRBD1|TRBV7-9|TRBJ2-3
CASSPSRGQEDTQYF
TGTGCCAGCAGCCCCTCTAGGGGGCAGGAAGATACGCAGTATTTT
>many|-|TRBV5-1|TRBJ1-1
CASSLGYELNTEAFF
TGCGCCAGCAGCTTGGGGTACGAGCTGAACACTGAAGCTTTCTTT